The 25 T cell receptor beta chains presented below share a single source sample, sequenced in a study of radiotherapy plus CTLA-4 blockade in lung cancer. Assay: immunoSEQ multiplex PCR; the TCRdb copy retains only in-frame clones and omits some. The table shows 25,000 to 35,000 clones, with 78% occurring only once. The sequenced sample was peripheral blood, obtained from a patient treated with radiotherapy plus ipilimumab. The origin of the receptors is a human donor with non-small cell lung cancer who had stable disease on radiotherapy plus ipilimumab.

This clone was observed a handful of times. The DNA of the CDR3 is TGCGCCAGCAGCCCTCGGACGGATGGAAACACCATATATTTT. It encodes CASSPRTDGNTIYF. J is TRBJ1-3 and V is TRBV4-3; D gene ambiguous. Germline V gene data show CDR1 as LGHNA and CDR2 as YSLEER. V gave up 4 bases and J gave up 3 bases, with 10 bases separating them. This CDR3 region has 14 residues.

This rearrangement joins TRBV5-6 to TRBJ1-3; 12 bases are a match to TRBD1. CDR3 size: 17 residues. With V trimmed by 4 bases and J by 0 bases, 5 bases remained unmatched. Germline V gives CDR1 SGHDT, CDR2 YYEEEE. CDR3 in DNA: TGTGCCAGCAGCGCGGGACAGGGGGCTTACTCTGGAAACACCATATATTTT. It specifies CASSAGQGAYSGNTIYF.

The genes are TRBV15 and TRBJ1-4; perhaps TRBD1 as D (5 bases). Trimming took 1 base from V and 4 from J, leaving 10 bases between them. The CDR3 sequence is 15 residues long. Germline loops: CDR1 LNHNV, CDR2 YYDKDF (reference sequence). The CDR3, as DNA: TGTGCCACCAGCAGAGGAGGGGCGGGTAATGAAAAACTGTTTTTT. This codes for CATSRGGAGNEKLFF.

CDR3 bases: TGTGCCAGCAGCATGACAGGGACTGAAGCTTTCTTT. Amino acid sequence: CASSMTGTEAFF. V and J are TRBV7-9 and TRBJ1-1, with TRBD1 identical over 7 bases. The CDR3 runs 12 residues. The ends lost 5 bases at V and 5 bases at J; junction bases unmatched: 2. Germline V gene sequence: CDR1 SEHNR, CDR2 FQNEAQ (reference sequence).

V usage is TRBV5-1 and J usage is TRBJ1-2; TRBD1 might be the D (5 bases). The CDR3 loop spans 14 amino acids. Trimming removed 3 bases at V and 0 bases at J, with 9 bases between. Germline CDR1 SGHRS, CDR2 YFSETQ. CDR3 nucleotide sequence: TGCGCCAGCAGCTCGGACATCCCTAACTATGGCTACACCTTC. Its translation is CASSSDIPNYGYTF.

J is TRBJ2-7 and V is TRBV19, with D maybe TRBD1 (5 bases). With 8 bases removed from V and 6 bases from J, the gap between germline ends came to 17 bases. CDR1 and CDR2 (germline): LNHDA, SQIVND (reference sequence). The CDR3 covers 13 residues. The CDR3 spells CASGKWQGSEQYF. CDR3 bases: TGTGCCAGTGGAAAATGGCAGGGATCCGAGCAGTACTTC.

This chain joins TRBV4-2 and TRBJ1-5, with D possibly TRBD1 on 5 matching bases. Germline loops: CDR1 LGHNA, CDR2 YNFKEQ. V dropped 6 bases and J dropped 1 base, with 13 bases sitting between them. The CDR3 consists of 15 residues. The CDR3 DNA reads TGTGCCAGCAGACGGGACCGGGACAGCAATCAGCCCCAGCATTTT. Protein sequence: CASRRDRDSNQPQHF.

In DNA form, the CDR3 reads TGCGCCAGCAGCCAAGTGGCAGGGATGGGGGGAAACACCATATATTTT. The encoded protein is CASSQVAGMGGNTIYF. The genes are TRBV4-3 and TRBJ1-3, with a weak D call TRBD1 (5 bases). Looked up from germline, CDR1 is LGHNA and CDR2 is YSLEER. V was pared by 1 base and J by 4 bases, with 14 bases between. This CDR3 is 16 amino acids long.

The chain recombines TRBV6-5 with TRBJ1-4; D is unclear. Germline loops: CDR1 MNHEY, CDR2 SVGAGI. The CDR3 consists of 12 residues. Trimming left V 6 bases short and J 4 bases short, with 6 bases between. CDR3 sequence reads: CASRGDNEKLFF. The CDR3 nucleotides are TGTGCCAGCAGGGGCGATAATGAAAAACTGTTTTTT.

This chain links TRBV7-7 with TRBJ2-2, with 12 bases aligning to TRBD1. Trimming at V came to 5 bases and at J to 7 bases, leaving 5 bases not matched to a gene. CDR1 is SSHAT and CDR2 is FNYEAQ in the germline V gene (reference sequence). The CDR3 consists of 15 residues. Written as DNA, the CDR3 is TGTGCCAGCAGCGGGGGACAGGGGGCAAGCGGGGAGCTGTTTTTT. Translation gives CASSGGQGASGELFF.

The V gene is TRBV5-1, the J gene TRBJ1-2, with D unresolved. V gave up 0 bases and J gave up 8 bases, with 14 bases separating them. Germline lookup yields CDR1 SGHRS and CDR2 YFSETQ. The CDR3 length is 14 residues. CDR3 coding DNA: TGCGCCAGCAGCTTGGGGGCACGAGAGGGAGGCTACACCTTC. It translates to CASSLGAREGGYTF.

This clone was observed a few times. The chain links TRBV7-2 to TRBJ2-6, with D uncertain. CDR1 SGHTA and CDR2 FQGNSA come from the germline V gene. V lost 0 bases and J 0 bases, leaving 6 bases between the germline ends. The CDR3 is 16 residues long. The CDR3 protein is CASSLASGSGANVLTF. The CDR3 DNA reads TGTGCCAGCAGCTTAGCTTCAGGCTCTGGGGCCAACGTCCTGACTTTC.

The J gene is TRBJ2-3, the V gene TRBV11-1; 8 nucleotides line up with TRBD2. CDR3 length: 15 residues. J was trimmed by 1 base and V by 8 bases; bases with no gene match: 8. Germline V gene sequence: CDR1 SGHAT, CDR2 FQDESV (reference sequence). CDR3 nucleotide sequence: TGTGCCAGCGCCCCATGGCGGGGGGGCACAGATACGCAGTATTTT. This codes for CASAPWRGGTDTQYF.

On this clone itself: This sample includes further DNA sequences coding for the same CDR3. V and J are TRBV30 and TRBJ2-1, with D possibly TRBD2 on 6 matching bases. Germline V lookup: CDR1 GTSNPN, CDR2 SVGIG (reference sequence). CDR3 length: 12 residues. Deletions cut 5 bases from V and 14 bases from J, with 19 bases between. The CDR3, as DNA: TGTGCCTGGGGGCGGGGTGGGAGGAAGAAGTTCTTC. It is translated as CAWGRGGRKKFF.

This clone was recorded a few times. This chain joins TRBV19 and TRBJ2-7; D possibly corresponds to TRBD1 (5 bases). Trimming removed 2 bases from V and 3 bases from J, with 8 bases in between. CDR1 and CDR2 from the germline V gene are LNHDA and SQIVND (reference sequence). This CDR3 contains 13 residues. The DNA for the CDR3 is TGTGCCAGTAGTATAAACCAGGGCTACGAGCAGTACGTC. Residues: CASSINQGYEQYV.

This clone appeared a single time. The rearrangement joins TRBV20-1 to TRBJ2-7; a possible D gene is TRBD2 (6 bases). CDR3 length equals 11 residues. The ends were cut back, 5 bases at V and 7 bases at J, with 12 bases in the middle. Germline CDR1 DFQATT, CDR2 SNEGSKA (reference sequence). The CDR3 spells CSAAGTFEQYF. CDR3 nucleotide sequence: TGCAGTGCTGCCGGGACTTTTGAGCAGTACTTC.

The V call is TRBV6-5, the J call TRBJ1-3; D gene uncertain. The V and J ends lost 0 bases and 0 bases respectively, with 9 bases between them. CDR1 is MNHEY, CDR2 SVGAGI, per germline. This CDR3 region has 16 residues. The CDR3 loop reads CASSYSGGVSGNTIYF. The CDR3 DNA sequence: TGTGCCAGCAGTTACTCGGGCGGTGTCTCTGGAAACACCATATATTTT.

The chain uses TRBV6-1 and TRBJ1-5; 7 nucleotides line up with TRBD1. This CDR3 comprises 14 residues. Germline V gene data show CDR1 as MNHNS and CDR2 as SASEGT. J lost 3 bases, V lost 3 bases, and 2 bases had no gene match. In DNA form, the CDR3 reads TGTGCCAGCAGTGACAGGGGGTACAATCAGCCCCAGCATTTT. Amino acid sequence: CASSDRGYNQPQHF.

The J gene is TRBJ1-3, the V gene TRBV9; D unclear. The CDR3 is made up of 14 amino acids. Looked up from germline, CDR1 is SGDLS and CDR2 is YYNGEE. Trimming removed 0 bases from V and 1 base from J, with 5 bases in between. CDR3 nucleotide sequence: TGTGCCAGCAGCGTAGCTACGTCTGGAAACACCATATATTTT. Protein sequence: CASSVATSGNTIYF.

The chain joins TRBV7-9 to TRBJ1-5; no firm D call. Germline loops: CDR1 SEHNR, CDR2 FQNEAQ (reference sequence). CDR3 length equals 13 residues. Trimming pared 1 base from V and 5 bases from J, leaving 6 bases between. DNA for the CDR3: TGTGCCAGCAGCTTAGATGATGATCAGCCCCAGCATTTT. This translates into CASSLDDDQPQHF.

The gene calls are TRBV2 and TRBJ2-7; D gene uncertain. The CDR3 is 13 amino acids. Per the germline V gene, CDR1 is SNHLY and CDR2 is FYNNEI. V was cut by 4 bases and J by 2 bases, with 9 bases left in between. The CDR3 is CASSVVDTYEQYF. In DNA form, the CDR3 reads TGTGCCAGCAGTGTGGTTGACACCTACGAGCAGTACTTC. Full variable domain (rest looked up from reference TRBV2 and TRBJ2-7): EPEVTQTPSHQVTQMGQEVILRCVPISNHLYFYWYRQILGQKVEFLVSFYNNEISEKSEIFDDQFSVERPDGSNFTLKIRSTKLEDSAMYFCASSVVDTYEQYFGPGTRLTVT.

The V and J genes are TRBV5-8 and TRBJ1-2, with D unclear. V was cut by 5 bases and J by 4 bases, with 15 bases left in between. The CDR3 covers 14 residues. Germline V lookup: CDR1 SGHTS, CDR2 YDEGEE. The CDR3 DNA is TGTGCCAGCAGTGCAAAAGGGTCCTTCTATGGCTACACCTTC. It translates to CASSAKGSFYGYTF.

This chain uses TRBV5-1 with TRBJ1-2, with 7 positions matching TRBD1. The CDR3 contains 16 residues. The germline CDR1 and CDR2 sequences are SGHRS and YFSETQ. The J segment lost 4 bases and the V segment lost 4 bases, leaving 13 bases of the junction unmatched. CDR3 sequence: CASSQGQDKSPYGYTF. CDR3 sequence (DNA): TGCGCCAGCAGCCAAGGACAGGACAAAAGTCCCTATGGCTACACCTTC. Based on the CDR3 plus reference TRBV5-1 and TRBJ1-2, the full variable domain is KAGVTQTPRYLIKTRGQQVTLSCSPISGHRSVSWYQQTPGQGLQFLFEYFSETQRNKGNFPGRFSGRQFSNSRSEMNVSTLELGDSALYLCASSQGQDKSPYGYTFGSGTRLTVV.

The genes are TRBV28 and TRBJ2-3; 9 positions agree with TRBD1. Germline trimming cut 4 bases from V and 3 bases from J; bases unmatched to any gene: 11. The CDR3 sequence is 17 residues long. Germline CDR1 is MDHEN and CDR2 is SYDVKM. The CDR3 DNA reads TGTGCCAGCAGTTCTCTCTTACAGGGGGCGCGAACAGATACGCAGTATTTT. Residues: CASSSLLQGARTDTQYF.

This chain uses TRBV28 with TRBJ1-2; 8 bases align to TRBD1. CDR3 size: 16 residues. Germline assignment: CDR1 MDHEN and CDR2 SYDVKM. V gave up 5 bases and J gave up 5 bases; unmatched junction bases: 13. CDR3: CASSKTGGGLRYGYTF. Here the CDR3 DNA reads TGTGCCAGCAGTAAAACAGGGGGAGGCCTCCGGTATGGCTACACCTTC.